What follows are 22 T cell receptor beta chains derived from one specimen sequenced in a study of CD8 T cells in ankylosing spondylitis. Study findings and constraints: Ankylosing spondylitis blood seemed to carry a telltale TCR beta motif made of roughly eight highly homologous variants.

Via MiXCR, TCRdb re-called the 5' RACE reads, giving one row per CDR3 protein. The sample shows about 220,000 distinct CDR3 sequences, 15% to 20% of them seen only once. Which antigens these TCRs recognize remains unknown. Sequencing input: blood, either unsorted or a sorted T cell fraction (not recorded which). The receptors were sampled from a male donor with ankylosing spondylitis.

This clonotype was counted only a few times. The J gene is TRBJ2-3, the V gene TRBV9, with unresolved D. The V end was cut by 3 bases, the J end by 4 bases, with 12 bases between. This CDR3 region has 14 residues. Germline CDR1 is SGDLS and CDR2 is YYNGEE. The chain's CDR3 is CASSAPLGPDTQYF. The DNA of the CDR3 is TGTGCCAGCAGCGCTCCCTTGGGCCCAGATACGCAGTATTTT.

The V gene is TRBV27, the J gene TRBJ1-5; D not resolved. V was cut by 0 bases and J by 0 bases, with 9 bases left in between. The germline CDR1 and CDR2 sequences are MNHEY and SMNVEV (reference sequence). The CDR3 consists of 16 residues. The CDR3 DNA is TGTGCCAGCAGTTTATCGAGCCATTATAGCAATCAGCCCCAGCATTTT. Protein product: CASSLSSHYSNQPQHF.

This clonotype was recorded a few times. V is TRBV20-1 and J is TRBJ2-3; D uncertain. Germline loops: CDR1 DFQATT, CDR2 SNEGSKA (reference sequence). V was pared by 0 bases and J by 0 bases, with 10 bases between. The CDR3 sequence is 15 residues long. The CDR3 loop is CSARDYQTSTDTQYF. CDR3 nucleotides: TGCAGTGCTAGAGATTACCAGACTAGCACAGATACGCAGTATTTT.

The genes are TRBV12-3 or TRBV12-4 and TRBJ2-7; the D gene is possibly TRBD2 (5 bases). V was clipped by 1 base and J by 2 bases, with 6 bases between them. This CDR3 spans 13 amino acids. The DNA for the CDR3 is TGTGCCAGCAGTTTAGTACTAGCCTACGAGCAGTACTTC. This gives the protein CASSLVLAYEQYF.

This sequence joins TRBV7-8 and TRBJ1-2, with D perhaps TRBD1 (5 bases). V lost 2 bases and J 5 bases, leaving 12 bases between the germline ends. Germline loops: CDR1 SGHVS, CDR2 FQNEAQ. CDR3 length: 14 amino acids. The CDR3 loop reads CASSLSGGLYGYTF. The CDR3 bases are TGTGCCAGCAGCTTATCGGGGGGGTTGTATGGCTACACCTTC.

V is TRBV6-2 or TRBV6-3 and J is TRBJ1-1; D gene unclear. The CDR3 loop spans 16 amino acids. Germline CDR1 MNHEY, CDR2 SVGEGT. V lost 8 bases, J lost 1 base, and 20 bases lay in between. The CDR3 nucleotides read TGTGCCAGCTGGGTGAAGGGTGGGATCTGGAACACTGAAGCTTTCTTT. Translation: CASWVKGGIWNTEAFF.

Only a few counts were recorded for this clonotype. The chain combines TRBV4-3 with TRBJ2-1; TRBD1 or TRBD2 may be the D gene (5 bases each). The germline gives CDR1 LGHNA, CDR2 YSLEER. Trimming stripped 3 bases from V and 8 bases from J, with 20 bases between. The CDR3 is made up of 16 amino acids. Here the CDR3 DNA reads TGCGCCAGCAGCCAGTCTGCCGGGGCCACGTGGGATGAGCAGTTCTTC. It yields the protein CASSQSAGATWDEQFF.

In its sample, this clonotype was seen many times. V usage is TRBV12-3 or TRBV12-4 and J usage is TRBJ2-2; TRBD1 agrees at 8 bases. This CDR3 is 15 amino acids long. J was trimmed by 6 bases and V by 5 bases; bases with no gene match: 8. The CDR3 sequence is CASSTDRAGAGELFF. The CDR3 nucleotides read TGTGCCAGCAGTACGGACAGGGCCGGGGCCGGGGAGCTGTTTTTT.

This clonotype has just a few counts. This sequence joins TRBV20-1 and TRBJ1-1, with D hard to call. Germline V gene sequence: CDR1 DFQATT, CDR2 SNEGSKA (reference sequence). V was cut by 6 bases and J by 2 bases, with 13 bases left in between. The CDR3 spans 13 residues. The CDR3 region has the DNA TGCAGTGCCCGCGACATGGATAACACTGAAGCTTTCTTT. This sequence encodes CSARDMDNTEAFF.

This chain connects TRBV6-2 or TRBV6-3 to TRBJ1-2; D possibly corresponds to TRBD1 (5 bases). V lost 0 bases and J 5 bases, leaving 10 bases between the germline ends. CDR3 length: 14 residues. The germline V gene has CDR1 MNHEY and CDR2 SVGEGT. CDR3 nucleotides: TGTGCCAGCAGTTACTCCGGGACGGATTATGGCTACACCTTC. The encoded protein is CASSYSGTDYGYTF.

The rearrangement joins TRBV7-2 to TRBJ2-7, with a tentative D call TRBD1 (6 bases). This CDR3 is 15 amino acids long. CDR1 and CDR2 from the germline V gene are SGHTA and FQGNSA. Trimming pared 3 bases from V and 0 bases from J, leaving 12 bases between. CDR3 sequence: CASSFFMGASYEQYF. The CDR3 region has the DNA TGTGCCAGCAGCTTTTTCATGGGGGCCTCCTACGAGCAGTACTTC.

This clonotype occurred a few times. This chain uses TRBV12-3 or TRBV12-4 with TRBJ2-7; D is undetermined. The CDR3 covers 13 residues. The V gene lost 7 bases and the J gene lost 2 bases, with 12 bases spanning the gap. CDR3: CASMGRPTYEQYF. In DNA, the CDR3 is TGTGCCAGCATGGGTCGGCCCACCTACGAGCAGTACTTC.

The chain joins TRBV9 to TRBJ2-1, with 11 bases identical to TRBD2. The CDR3 spans 17 residues. V was clipped by 3 bases and J by 6 bases; unmatched bases: 11. Germline V gives CDR1 SGDLS, CDR2 YYNGEE. CDR3 coding DNA: TGTGCCAGCAGCGCCCTAGCGGGAGGACGGGCTCCCAATGAGCAGTTCTTC. It specifies CASSALAGGRAPNEQFF.

The chain joins TRBV10-3 to TRBJ2-1; a weak D match, TRBD1 (5 bases). Germline CDR1 reads ENHRY; CDR2 reads SYGVKD. This CDR3 has 15 amino acids. V was clipped by 3 bases and J by 4 bases, with 13 bases between them. The CDR3 nucleotides are TGTGCCATCAGTGAAGCAGGGTCGAGGTACAATGAGCAGTTCTTC. Its protein product is CAISEAGSRYNEQFF.

At least ten counts were recorded for this clonotype. For the CDR3, the DNA is TGTGCCAGCAGTGAAGGACTTGAGCCCAATGAGCAGTTCTTC. Residues: CASSEGLEPNEQFF. This chain connects TRBV6-1 to TRBJ2-1; D remains unclear. This CDR3 is built from 14 residues. Germline loops: CDR1 MNHNS, CDR2 SASEGT. V was cut by 1 base and J by 6 bases, with 10 bases left in between.

The chain employs TRBV6-1 and TRBJ2-7; 7 positions agree with TRBD2. Germline V gene lookup returns CDR1 MNHNS and CDR2 SASEGT. The CDR3 length is 14 residues. The trim removed 6 bases at V and 4 bases at J, leaving 9 bases unmatched. Here the CDR3 reads CASSQGLGLYEQYF. CDR3 nucleotide sequence: TGTGCCAGCAGCCAAGGACTAGGCTTGTACGAGCAGTACTTC.

The chain recombines TRBV4-1 with TRBJ1-6; 7 bases fit TRBD1. The CDR3 length is 15 residues. The V gene end was trimmed by 0 bases and the J gene end by 10 bases; junction bases not matched to a gene: 6. The V gene's germline CDR1 is MGHRA and CDR2 YSYEKL. The CDR3 is CASSQEVAGGSPLHF. The CDR3 DNA sequence: TGCGCCAGCAGCCAAGAGGTGGCAGGGGGATCACCCCTCCACTTT.

The chain carries TRBV25-1 and TRBJ2-2; tentative D call: TRBD1 (6 bases). Deletions cut 8 bases from V and 4 bases from J, with 14 bases between. Per germline, CDR1 MGHDK and CDR2 SYGVNS. The CDR3 loop spans 14 amino acids. CDR3 DNA: TGTGCCAGCGGATACAGGGAATCCACCGGGGAGCTGTTTTTT. This gives the protein CASGYRESTGELFF.

This clonotype was seen at least ten times. DNA for the CDR3: TGTGCCAGCAGCCCCAGCCTCCTTAAAGACGATCTCGAGCAGTACTTC. This encodes CASSPSLLKDDLEQYF. V is TRBV12-3 or TRBV12-4 and J is TRBJ2-7; D ambiguous. This CDR3 comprises 16 residues. V lost 6 bases and J lost 6, with 24 bases in between.

The chain is built from TRBV5-1 and TRBJ2-7; D remains ambiguous. CDR1 and CDR2 (germline): SGHRS, YFSETQ. V shed 0 bases and J shed 6 bases, with 16 bases lying between them. The CDR3 is 15 residues long. The CDR3 loop is CASSLGANELGEQYF. CDR3 DNA: TGCGCCAGCAGCTTGGGGGCAAACGAGCTCGGCGAGCAGTACTTC.

The J gene is TRBJ2-3, the V gene TRBV20-1; a weak D match, TRBD2 (5 bases). This CDR3 comprises 15 residues. Germline lookup yields CDR1 DFQATT and CDR2 SNEGSKA (reference sequence). With 3 bases removed from V and 2 bases from J, the gap between germline ends came to 15 bases. The CDR3 region is CSARGDQRITDTQYF. The CDR3 DNA is TGCAGTGCTAGGGGAGACCAGCGGATCACAGATACGCAGTATTTT.

The chain couples TRBV5-6 to TRBJ2-3; D might be TRBD1 (6 bases). V lost 0 bases and J lost 6, with 17 bases in between. Germline loops: CDR1 SGHDT, CDR2 YYEEEE. The CDR3 sequence is 16 residues long. CDR3 in DNA: TGTGCCAGCAGCTTGGCTGTGGGGGCGTCCGAGGATACGCAGTATTTT. This encodes CASSLAVGASEDTQYF. Looking up the rest from reference TRBV5-6 and TRBJ2-3 gives the full variable domain: DAGVTQSPTHLIKTRGQQVTLRCSPKSGHDTVSWYQQALGQGPQFIFQYYEEEERQRGNFPDRFSGHQFPNYSSELNVNALLLGDSALYLCASSLAVGASEDTQYFGPGTRLTVL.